Listed below are T cell receptor beta chains from one sample, sequenced in a study of cytomegalovirus exposure and HLA in healthy donors. Some clones are missing from TCRdb's copy, which holds only in-frame ones; the method was immunoSEQ multiplex PCR. The table includes some 150,000 clones, around 90% detected once. The sequenced sample was PBMCs. These receptors all come from a woman aged 25 to 39 in good health and CMV-seropositive. Both conserved end residues are part of each CDR3. A D gene is named only where the DNA matches it firmly. Clone size appears in some rows only: once, few, many, or a class for an expanded clone.

J	D	V	size	CDR3	DNA
TRBJ1-5	NA	TRBV7-8	NA	CASSLGREVAQHF	TGTGCCAGCAGCTTGGGCCGGGAGGTAGCCCAGCATTTT
TRBJ2-7	NA	TRBV6-6	NA	CASRRNVAEQYF	TGTGCCAGCAGGAGGAATGTGGCCGAGCAGTACTTC
TRBJ2-7	TRBD1	TRBV10-2	once	CASSEGTGASYEQYF	TGCGCCAGCAGTGAAGGGACAGGGGCCTCCTACGAGCAGTACTTC
TRBJ2-1	NA	TRBV2	NA	CATMTPVRPNEQFF	TGTGCCACCATGACTCCGGTAAGACCTAATGAGCAGTTCTTC
TRBJ2-5	NA	TRBV5-6	NA	CASSASPGAVQETQYF	TGTGCCAGCAGCGCTTCCCCGGGAGCCGTCCAAGAGACCCAGTACTTC
TRBJ1-1	TRBD1	TRBV5-1	NA	CASSPRQGGFGNTEAFF	TGCGCCAGCAGCCCTCGACAGGGCGGGTTTGGGAACACTGAAGCTTTCTTT
TRBJ1-2	TRBD1	TRBV19	NA	CASLRTGEDYGYTF	TGTGCCAGTTTAAGGACAGGGGAAGACTATGGCTACACCTTC
TRBJ1-2	TRBD1	TRBV6-5	NA	CASSRTGGGGYTF	TGTGCCAGCAGTCGTACAGGGGGCGGCGGCTACACCTTC
TRBJ2-3	NA	TRBV5-1	NA	CASSLEARSTDTQYF	TGCGCCAGCAGCTTGGAAGCGAGAAGCACAGATACGCAGTATTTT
TRBJ2-2	NA	TRBV11-3	NA	CASSQVKSMNTGELFF	TGTGCCAGCAGCCAAGTCAAGTCTATGAACACCGGGGAGCTGTTTTTT
TRBJ2-7	TRBD1	TRBV28	NA	CASRTGSEDEQYF	TGTGCCAGCCGGACAGGCTCCGAGGACGAGCAGTACTTC
TRBJ2-5	TRBD1	TRBV29-1	NA	CSVAQGTVQETQYF	TGCAGCGTAGCACAGGGGACGGTCCAAGAGACCCAGTACTTC
TRBJ2-7	NA	TRBV28	NA	CASSSRLASYEQYF	TGTGCCAGCAGTTCGCGGCTAGCATCCTACGAGCAGTACTTC
TRBJ2-3	NA	TRBV5-1	NA	CASSFVQSTSTDTQYF	TGCGCCAGCAGCTTTGTACAGAGCACTAGCACAGATACGCAGTATTTT
TRBJ1-4	TRBD1	TRBV29-1	NA	CSGPGAGQGLNEKLFF	TGCAGCGGGCCAGGGGCGGGACAGGGCCTAAATGAAAAACTGTTTTTT
TRBJ2-3	NA	TRBV6-4	NA	CASSESGLTDTQYF	TGTGCCAGCAGTGAGAGCGGGCTCACAGATACGCAGTATTTT
TRBJ2-1	TRBD2	TRBV7-3	NA	CASSTSGLANNEQFF	TGTGCCAGCAGTACTAGCGGGCTCGCGAACAATGAGCAGTTCTTC
TRBJ2-5	TRBD1	TRBV29-1	NA	CSVMGQQETQYF	TGCAGCGTAATGGGACAGCAAGAGACCCAGTACTTC
TRBJ1-2	NA	TRBV6-5	few	CASSTLGRGNYGYTF	TGTGCCAGCAGTACACTGGGACGGGGGAACTATGGCTACACCTTC
TRBJ2-7	TRBD1	TRBV2	NA	CASTGESMVYEQYF	TGTGCCAGTACAGGGGAGTCCATGGTCTACGAGCAGTACTTC
TRBJ2-2	TRBD1	TRBV5-1	NA	CASSLGGQGNPGELFF	TGCGCCAGCAGCTTGGGGGGACAGGGAAATCCCGGGGAGCTGTTTTTT
TRBJ2-1	NA	TRBV7-3	NA	CASSFAGNEQFF	TGTGCCAGCAGCTTTGCCGGCAATGAGCAGTTCTTC
TRBJ2-2	TRBD1	TRBV7-8	NA	CASSLPRGLPNTGELFF	TGTGCCAGCAGCTTACCGAGGGGGCTACCGAACACCGGGGAGCTGTTTTTT
TRBJ2-1	NA	TRBV7-6	NA	CASSPAGWGEQFF	TGTGCCAGCAGCCCGGCGGGCTGGGGTGAGCAGTTCTTC
TRBJ2-1	TRBD2	TRBV28	NA	CASSPPSGGNNEQFF	TGTGCCAGCAGTCCCCCTAGCGGGGGCAACAATGAGCAGTTCTTC
TRBJ1-3	TRBD1	TRBV5-1	NA	CASSSGTASGNTIYF	TGCGCCAGCAGCTCAGGGACAGCCTCTGGAAACACCATATATTTT
TRBJ2-5	NA	TRBV7-2	once	CASSLRRGQETQYF	TGTGCCAGCAGCTTACGACGCGGCCAAGAGACCCAGTACTTC
TRBJ1-2	NA	TRBV29-1	NA	CSVVDRNYGYTF	TGCAGCGTTGTAGACAGGAACTATGGCTACACCTTC
TRBJ2-7	TRBD2	TRBV29-1	NA	CSVVSGGSQYF	TGCAGCGTTGTTAGCGGGGGATCGCAGTACTTC
TRBJ2-1	TRBD1	TRBV5-1	NA	CASSLGDRAYNEQFF	TGCGCCAGCAGCTTGGGGGACAGGGCCTACAATGAGCAGTTCTTC
TRBJ1-5	NA	TRBV7-8	once	CASSWAGANQPQHF	TGTGCCAGCAGCTGGGCAGGGGCAAATCAGCCCCAGCATTTT
TRBJ1-1	TRBD1	TRBV13	once	CASSIYRGAFVPEAFF	TGTGCCAGCAGCATTTACAGGGGCGCATTCGTTCCTGAAGCTTTCTTT
TRBJ2-1	NA	TRBV7-2	NA	CASSIGVNNEQFF	TGTGCCAGCAGCATCGGGGTAAACAATGAGCAGTTCTTC
TRBJ2-5	NA	TRBV15	NA	CATSRDHSFGETQYF	TGTGCCACCAGCAGAGATCATAGCTTTGGAGAGACCCAGTACTTC
TRBJ2-5	TRBD2	TRBV29-1	NA	CSVGLAGPMVGYQETQYF	TGCAGCGTTGGCTTAGCGGGACCTATGGTGGGGTACCAAGAGACCCAGTACTTC
TRBJ2-1	TRBD2	TRBV19	NA	CASSIVGTSGREQFF	TGTGCCAGTAGTATAGTAGGGACTAGCGGGAGAGAGCAGTTCTTC
TRBJ2-1	TRBD2	TRBV4-1	NA	CASSQDLLAGGGDEQFF	TGCGCCAGCAGCCAAGATCTCCTAGCGGGGGGCGGGGATGAGCAGTTCTTC
TRBJ2-7	NA	TRBV6-5	many	CASSYVRYEQYF	TGTGCCAGCAGTTACGTCCGGTACGAGCAGTACTTC
TRBJ2-2	NA	TRBV5-1	NA	CASSIRTENTGELFF	TGCGCCAGCTCTATCCGGACTGAAAACACCGGGGAGCTGTTTTTT
TRBJ1-4	TRBD1	TRBV6-5	NA	CASSYGTASNEKLFF	TGTGCCAGCAGTTACGGGACAGCTTCTAATGAAAAACTGTTTTTT
TRBJ1-5	NA	TRBV2	NA	CATSGEGKSNQPQHF	TGTGCCACTTCGGGAGAGGGGAAAAGCAATCAGCCCCAGCATTTT
TRBJ1-2	TRBD1	TRBV10-2	few	CATRQGSRGYTF	TGCGCCACTCGACAGGGGTCACGCGGCTACACCTTC
TRBJ2-1	TRBD2	TRBV19	NA	CASSVGLAGAYNEQFF	TGTGCCAGTAGTGTCGGACTAGCGGGGGCCTACAATGAGCAGTTCTTC
TRBJ2-7	NA	TRBV10-2	NA	CASSESGNYEQYF	TGCGCCAGCAGTGAGTCTGGCAACTACGAGCAGTACTTC
TRBJ2-1	TRBD2	TRBV19	NA	CASSMGMVAGGPHNEQFF	TGTGCCAGTAGTATGGGGATGGTAGCGGGAGGGCCCCACAATGAGCAGTTCTTC
TRBJ2-1	TRBD2	TRBV10-2	NA	CASSPGREQFF	TGCGCCAGCAGCCCCGGGAGGGAGCAGTTCTTC
TRBJ1-5	NA	TRBV2	few	CASRGSTSNQPQHF	TGTGCCAGCAGGGGCAGCACTAGCAATCAGCCCCAGCATTTT
TRBJ1-5	TRBD1	TRBV6-5	NA	CASSATGASYQPQHF	TGTGCCAGCAGCGCGACAGGGGCCTCCTATCAGCCCCAGCATTTT
TRBJ2-5	TRBD1	TRBV5-1	NA	CASSLEGDRGAGETQYF	TGCGCCAGCAGCTTGGAAGGGGACAGGGGTGCTGGAGAGACCCAGTACTTC
TRBJ2-3	TRBD1	TRBV6-1	NA	CASSGGTGGLTDTQYF	TGTGCCAGCAGTGGAGGGACAGGGGGCCTTACAGATACGCAGTATTTT
TRBJ1-2	NA	TRBV28	many	CASSLTDHNYGYTF	TGTGCCAGCAGTTTAACAGACCACAACTATGGCTACACCTTC